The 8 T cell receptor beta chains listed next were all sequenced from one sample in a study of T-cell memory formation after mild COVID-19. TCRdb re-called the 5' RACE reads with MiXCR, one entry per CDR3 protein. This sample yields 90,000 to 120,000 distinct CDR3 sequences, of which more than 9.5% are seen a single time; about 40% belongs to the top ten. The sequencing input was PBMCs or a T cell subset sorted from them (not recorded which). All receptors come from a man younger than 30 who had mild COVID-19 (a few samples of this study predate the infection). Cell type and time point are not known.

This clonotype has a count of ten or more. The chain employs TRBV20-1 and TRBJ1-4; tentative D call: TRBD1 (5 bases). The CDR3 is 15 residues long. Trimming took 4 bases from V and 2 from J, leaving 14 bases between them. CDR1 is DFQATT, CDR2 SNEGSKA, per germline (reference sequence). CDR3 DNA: TGCAGTGCTACCCTCCTCAGGGTCACTAATGAAAAACTGTTTTTT. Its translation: CSATLLRVTNEKLFF.

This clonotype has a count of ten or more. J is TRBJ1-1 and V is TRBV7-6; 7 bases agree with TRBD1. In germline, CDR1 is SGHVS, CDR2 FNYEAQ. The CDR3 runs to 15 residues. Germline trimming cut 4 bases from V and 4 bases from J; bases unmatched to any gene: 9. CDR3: CASSWKTGPGTEAFF. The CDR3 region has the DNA TGTGCCAGCAGCTGGAAGACAGGGCCGGGCACTGAAGCTTTCTTT. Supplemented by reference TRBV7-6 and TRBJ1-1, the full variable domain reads GAGVSQSPRYKVTKRGQDVALRCDPISGHVSLYWYRQALGQGPEFLTYFNYEAQQDKSGLPNDRFSAERPEGSISTLTIQRTEQRDSAMYRCASSWKTGPGTEAFFGQGTRLTVV.

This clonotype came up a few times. The CDR3 DNA follows: TGCGCCAGCAGCCAAGGAGATGGGGGGGCCCCAGATACGCAGTATTTT. Translated, it gives CASSQGDGGAPDTQYF. The rearrangement links TRBV4-3 to TRBJ2-3, with a tentative D call TRBD2 (7 bases). The CDR3 covers 16 residues. Germline V lookup: CDR1 LGHNA, CDR2 YSLEER. Deletions cut 1 base from V and 4 bases from J, with 15 bases between.

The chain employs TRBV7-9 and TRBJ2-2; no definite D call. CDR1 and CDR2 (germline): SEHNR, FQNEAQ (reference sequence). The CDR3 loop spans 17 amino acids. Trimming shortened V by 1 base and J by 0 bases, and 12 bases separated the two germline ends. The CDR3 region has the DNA TGTGCCAGCAGCTTAGATTTATACCGATCGAACACCGGGGAGCTGTTTTTT. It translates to CASSLDLYRSNTGELFF.

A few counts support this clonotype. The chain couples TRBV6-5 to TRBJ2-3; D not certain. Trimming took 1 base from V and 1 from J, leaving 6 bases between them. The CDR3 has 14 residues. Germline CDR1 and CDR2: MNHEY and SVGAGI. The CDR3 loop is CASSYYRGTDTQYF. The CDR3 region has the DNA TGTGCCAGCAGTTACTATCGGGGCACAGATACGCAGTATTTT.

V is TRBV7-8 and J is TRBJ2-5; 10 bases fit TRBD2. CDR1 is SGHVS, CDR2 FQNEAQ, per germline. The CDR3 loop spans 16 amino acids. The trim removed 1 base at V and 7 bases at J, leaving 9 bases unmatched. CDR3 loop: CASSLGTSGGVGTQYF. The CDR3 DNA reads TGTGCCAGCAGCTTAGGGACTAGCGGTGGGGTGGGGACCCAGTACTTC.

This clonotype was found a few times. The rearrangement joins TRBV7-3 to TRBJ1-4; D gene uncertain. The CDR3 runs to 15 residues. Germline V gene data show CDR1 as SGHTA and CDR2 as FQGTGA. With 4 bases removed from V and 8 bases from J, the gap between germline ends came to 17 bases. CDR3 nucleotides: TGTGCCAGCAGCTCCCGAACCGCGACCGGGGAAAAACTGTTTTTT. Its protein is CASSSRTATGEKLFF. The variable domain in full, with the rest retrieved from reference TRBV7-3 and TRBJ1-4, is GAGVSQTPSNKVTEKGKYVELRCDPISGHTALYWYRQSLGQGPEFLIYFQGTGAADDSGLPNDRFFAVRPEGSVSTLKIQRTERGDSAVYLCASSSRTATGEKLFFGSGTQLSVL.

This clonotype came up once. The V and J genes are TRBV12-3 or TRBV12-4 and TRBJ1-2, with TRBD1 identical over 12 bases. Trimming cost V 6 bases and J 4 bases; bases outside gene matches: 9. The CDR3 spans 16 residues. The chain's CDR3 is CASSKQGDRGLYGYTF. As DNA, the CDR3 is TGTGCCAGCAGCAAACAAGGGGACAGGGGGCTCTATGGCTACACCTTC.